A single sample is the source of the 17 T cell receptor beta chains below, sequenced in a study of vaccination and CD4 T cells after COVID-19. Cultured CD4+ T cell DNA was sequenced using the Oncomine TCR Beta short-read assay. TCRdb re-called the PCR reads with MiXCR, one entry per CDR3 protein. This table holds about 14,000 distinct CDR3 sequences, 60% to 70% found once. No antigens are known for them. Treatment described: roughly 10-day PBMC culture with coronavirus spike peptide pools or control peptides (ViraFEST assay). Sequenced input: CD4+ T cells from blood, cultured in vitro. These receptors all stem from a human donor who had recovered from COVID-19.

The V and J genes are TRBV7-3 and TRBJ2-5; tentative D call: TRBD1 (5 bases). V lost 3 bases and J 0 bases, leaving 11 bases between the germline ends. The CDR3 covers 15 residues. Per the germline V gene, CDR1 is SGHTA and CDR2 is FQGTGA. The CDR3: CASSLSPGNQETQYF. The CDR3 nucleotides are TGTGCCAGCAGCTTGTCCCCAGGGAACCAAGAGACCCAGTACTTC.

The table lists this clonotype with a few counts. The V call is TRBV21-1, the J call TRBJ1-2; the DNA was not used to check the table's D call, TRBD1. TRBV21-1 is described as a pseudogene. This CDR3 region has 15 residues. CDR3 sequence: CASSIPGTVLYGYTF. In nucleotides, the CDR3 is TGTGCCAGCAGCATCCCCGGGACGGTACTGTATGGCTACACCTTC.

This chain joins TRBV5-1 and TRBJ2-1; no definite D call. CDR1 SGHRS and CDR2 YFSETQ come from the germline V gene. V lost 7 bases to trimming and J lost 8 bases, with 13 bases between them. CDR3 length equals 12 residues. CDR3 in DNA: TGCGCCAGCCGGTCCCCTGGCGATGAGCAGTTCTTC. Residues: CASRSPGDEQFF.

The V call is TRBV15, the J call TRBJ2-2; D is undetermined. From germline, CDR1 is LNHNV and CDR2 YYDKDF (reference sequence). Between the trimmed V and J ends, which lost 2 bases and 1 base, there was a span of 11 bases. The CDR3 has 16 amino acids. CDR3 nucleotide sequence: TGTGCCACCAGCAGAAACATGCTCTTGAACACCGGGGAGCTGTTTTTT. Protein sequence: CATSRNMLLNTGELFF.

J is TRBJ2-5 and V is TRBV20-1; 9 bases align to TRBD2. The trim removed 3 bases at V and 2 bases at J, leaving 7 bases unmatched. Germline values: CDR1 DFQATT, CDR2 SNEGSKA (reference sequence). The CDR3 loop spans 15 amino acids. CDR3 loop: CSASISGSGQETQYF. CDR3 in DNA: TGCAGTGCTAGTATTAGCGGGAGTGGGCAAGAGACCCAGTACTTC.

In this sample, this clonotype is medium-sized. CDR3 in amino acids: CSARPVPDSGGNEQYF. The CDR3 DNA follows: TGCAGTGCTAGACCAGTTCCCGACAGTGGAGGCAACGAGCAGTACTTC. The J gene is TRBJ2-7, the V gene TRBV20-1; tentatively, D is TRBD1 or TRBD2 (5 bases each). V was clipped by 2 bases and J by 5 bases, with 22 bases between them. CDR1 and CDR2 from the germline V gene are DFQATT and SNEGSKA (reference sequence). This CDR3 is 16 amino acids long.

There are a few counts of this clonotype. The chain couples TRBV20-1 to TRBJ2-2; D possibly corresponds to TRBD2 (5 bases). V lost 3 bases, J lost 0 bases, and 8 bases lay in between. CDR1 DFQATT and CDR2 SNEGSKA come from the germline V gene (reference sequence). The CDR3 runs 14 residues. CDR3 residues: CSARGGSNTGELFF. In nucleotides, the CDR3 is TGCAGTGCTAGGGGCGGGTCGAACACCGGGGAGCTGTTTTTT.

This chain joins TRBV24-1 and TRBJ2-7; D ambiguous. The V gene's germline CDR1 is KGHDR and CDR2 SFDVKD. Trimming shortened V by 0 bases and J by 3 bases, and 5 bases separated the two germline ends. The CDR3 totals 13 residues. The CDR3 coding sequence is TGTGCCACCAGTGATTTGGTATTCTACGAGCAGTACTTC. It is translated as CATSDLVFYEQYF.

The chain recombines TRBV20-1 with TRBJ2-7, with TRBD2 matching over 8 bases. Germline values: CDR1 DFQATT, CDR2 SNEGSKA (reference sequence). This CDR3 spans 14 amino acids. J lost 5 bases, V lost 0 bases, and 6 bases had no gene match. The CDR3 is CSARDPGRANEQYF. CDR3 coding DNA: TGCAGTGCTAGAGATCCCGGGAGGGCCAACGAGCAGTACTTC.

The J gene is TRBJ1-2, the V gene TRBV10-2; a weak D match, TRBD1 (5 bases). V was cut by 0 bases and J by 7 bases, with 6 bases left in between. The CDR3 loop spans 12 amino acids. The V gene's germline CDR1 is WSHSY and CDR2 SAAADI. The CDR3 region is CASSESGGGYTF. The CDR3 nucleotides are TGCGCCAGCAGTGAGTCGGGGGGTGGCTACACCTTC.

The chain uses TRBV6-1 and TRBJ2-2, with 10 nucleotides matching TRBD1. This CDR3 contains 16 residues. V lost 6 bases, J lost 4 bases, and 8 bases stayed unmatched. Germline V gives CDR1 MNHNS, CDR2 SASEGT. CDR3 loop: CASRYSGTGVTGELFF. CDR3 DNA: TGTGCCAGCAGATATTCCGGGACAGGGGTCACCGGGGAGCTGTTTTTT.

This chain links TRBV6-1 with TRBJ1-1; the D is unclear. Germline lookup yields CDR1 MNHNS and CDR2 SASEGT. This CDR3 spans 14 amino acids. V lost 7 bases to trimming and J lost 1 base, with 13 bases between them. CDR3 loop: CASTVDNTNTEAFF. The DNA of the CDR3 is TGTGCCAGCACGGTAGACAATACGAACACTGAAGCTTTCTTT.

The chain is built from TRBV20-1 and TRBJ2-3, with a tentative D call TRBD2 (7 bases). Germline V CDR1 and CDR2: DFQATT, SNEGSKA (reference sequence). The V end lost 3 bases, the J end lost 2 bases, and 9 bases lay between the germline ends. The CDR3 contains 13 residues. CDR3 protein: CSARGGHTDTQYF. DNA for the CDR3: TGCAGTGCTAGGGGGGGGCACACAGATACGCAGTATTTT.

The chain joins TRBV12-3 or TRBV12-4 to TRBJ1-2, with 8 bases identical to TRBD1. This CDR3 region has 14 residues. The V and J ends lost 7 bases and 2 bases, in that order; junction bases with no gene match: 6. The CDR3 DNA follows: TGTGCCAGCACCGGGACAGGTGCGAACTATGGCTACACCTTC. Encoded protein: CASTGTGANYGYTF.

This chain links TRBV18 with TRBJ1-2; weak D call: TRBD1 (5 bases). Per germline, CDR1 KGHSH and CDR2 LQKENI. V lost 4 bases to trimming and J lost 7 bases, with 16 bases between them. The CDR3 totals 14 residues. CDR3 loop: CASSLPGPLGGYTF. CDR3 nucleotide sequence: TGTGCCAGCTCACTCCCGGGACCCCTTGGTGGCTACACCTTC.

This clonotype showed up just a few times. This chain links TRBV11-2 with TRBJ1-2, with D hard to call. Trimming removed 0 bases from V and 7 bases from J, with 15 bases in between. Germline V gene lookup returns CDR1 SGHAT and CDR2 FQNNGV. This CDR3 region has 15 residues. CDR3 bases: TGTGCCAGCAGCTTAGATCTGGTAGGGAGCGTTGGCTACACCTTC. Amino acids: CASSLDLVGSVGYTF.

The rearrangement joins TRBV10-2 to TRBJ1-5; 9 positions agree with TRBD1. Germline V lookup: CDR1 WSHSY, CDR2 SAAADI. This CDR3 is built from 13 residues. The junction had 4 bases not matched to a gene; V was cut back by 9 bases and J by 4 bases. Written as DNA, the CDR3 is TGCGCCAGTGGGGGACAGGGTAATCAGCCCCAGCATTTT. Residues: CASGGQGNQPQHF.